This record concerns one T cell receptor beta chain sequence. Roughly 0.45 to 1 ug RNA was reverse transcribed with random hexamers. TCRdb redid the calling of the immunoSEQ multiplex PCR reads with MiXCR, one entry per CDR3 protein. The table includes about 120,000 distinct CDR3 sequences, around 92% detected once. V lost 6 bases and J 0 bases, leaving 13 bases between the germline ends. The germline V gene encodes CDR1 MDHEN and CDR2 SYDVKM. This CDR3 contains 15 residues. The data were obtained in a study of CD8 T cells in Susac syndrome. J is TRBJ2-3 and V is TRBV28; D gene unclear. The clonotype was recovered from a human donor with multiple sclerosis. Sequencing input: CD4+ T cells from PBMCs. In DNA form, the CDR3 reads TGTGCCAGCAGCACCCAGCTCATTAGCACAGATACGCAGTATTTT. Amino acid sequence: CASSTQLISTDTQYF.